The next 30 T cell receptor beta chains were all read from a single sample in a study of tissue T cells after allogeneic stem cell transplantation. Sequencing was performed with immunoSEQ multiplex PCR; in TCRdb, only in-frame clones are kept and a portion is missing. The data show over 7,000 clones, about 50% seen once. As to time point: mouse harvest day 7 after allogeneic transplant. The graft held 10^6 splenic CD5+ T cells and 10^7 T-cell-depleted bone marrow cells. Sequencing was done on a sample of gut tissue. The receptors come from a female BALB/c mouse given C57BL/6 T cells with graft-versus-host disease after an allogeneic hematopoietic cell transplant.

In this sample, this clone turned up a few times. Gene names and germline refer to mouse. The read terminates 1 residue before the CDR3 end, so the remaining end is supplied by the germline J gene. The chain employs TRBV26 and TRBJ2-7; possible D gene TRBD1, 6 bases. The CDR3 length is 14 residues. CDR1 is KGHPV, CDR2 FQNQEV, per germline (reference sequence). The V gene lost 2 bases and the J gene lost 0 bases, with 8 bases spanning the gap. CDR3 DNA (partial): TGTGCCAGCAGTCTGGGGACAATCTCCTATGAACAGTAC. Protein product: CASSLGTISYEQY. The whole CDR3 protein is CASSLGTISYEQYF.

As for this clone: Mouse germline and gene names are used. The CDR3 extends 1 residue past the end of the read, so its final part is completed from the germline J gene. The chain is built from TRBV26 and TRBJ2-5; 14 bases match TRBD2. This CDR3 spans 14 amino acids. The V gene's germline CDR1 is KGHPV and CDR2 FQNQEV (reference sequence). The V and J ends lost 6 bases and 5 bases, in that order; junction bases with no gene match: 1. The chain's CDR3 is CASRGLGGRDTQYF. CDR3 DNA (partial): TGTGCCAGCAGGGGACTGGGGGGGCGAGACACCCAGTAC.

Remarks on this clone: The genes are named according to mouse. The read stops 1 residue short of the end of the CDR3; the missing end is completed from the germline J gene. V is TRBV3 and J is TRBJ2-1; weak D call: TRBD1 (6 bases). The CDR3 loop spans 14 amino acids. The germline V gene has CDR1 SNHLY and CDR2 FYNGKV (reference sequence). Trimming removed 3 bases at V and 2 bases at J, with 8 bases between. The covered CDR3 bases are TGTGCCAGCAGCTTTTACAGGGACTATGCTGAGCAGTTC. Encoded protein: CASSFYRDYAEQF. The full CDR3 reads CASSFYRDYAEQFF.

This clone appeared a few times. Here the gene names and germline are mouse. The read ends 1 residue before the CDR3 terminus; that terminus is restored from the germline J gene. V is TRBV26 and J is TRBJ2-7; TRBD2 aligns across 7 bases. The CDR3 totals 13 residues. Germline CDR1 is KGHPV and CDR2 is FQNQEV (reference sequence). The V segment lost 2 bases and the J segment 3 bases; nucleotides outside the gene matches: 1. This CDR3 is CASSLGLDYEQYF. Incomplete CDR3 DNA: TGTGCCAGCAGTCTGGGACTGGACTATGAACAGTAC.

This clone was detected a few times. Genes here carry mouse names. The sequenced part of the CDR3 DNA is TGTGCCAGCAGTCTGATGGGACAGGGGGGGGAACAGTAC. Translated: CASSLMGQGGEQY. The entire CDR3 sequence reads CASSLMGQGGEQYF. The V call is TRBV26, the J call TRBJ2-7, with TRBD1 matching over 11 bases. The CDR3 goes on 1 residue after the read ends, and that part is filled in from the germline J gene. The CDR3 consists of 14 residues. Trimming took 2 bases from V and 7 from J; bases not matched to a gene: 4. Germline V gene sequence: CDR1 KGHPV, CDR2 FQNQEV (reference sequence). Full variable domain (remainder filled in from reference TRBV26 and TRBJ2-7): NSKVIQTPRYLVKGQGQKAKMRCIPEKGHPVVFWYQQNKNNEFKFLINFQNQEVLQQIDMTEKRFSAECPSNSPCSLEIQSSEAGDSALYLCASSLMGQGGEQYFGPGTRLTVL.

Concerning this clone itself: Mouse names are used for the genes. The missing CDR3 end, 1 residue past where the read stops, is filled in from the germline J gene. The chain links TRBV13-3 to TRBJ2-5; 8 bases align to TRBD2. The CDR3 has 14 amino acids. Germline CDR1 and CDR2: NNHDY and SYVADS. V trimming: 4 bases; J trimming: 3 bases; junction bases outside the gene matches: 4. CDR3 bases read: TGTGCCAGCAGTCCTGGGGGGAAGCAAGACACCCAGTAC. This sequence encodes CASSPGGKQDTQY. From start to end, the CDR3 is CASSPGGKQDTQYF.

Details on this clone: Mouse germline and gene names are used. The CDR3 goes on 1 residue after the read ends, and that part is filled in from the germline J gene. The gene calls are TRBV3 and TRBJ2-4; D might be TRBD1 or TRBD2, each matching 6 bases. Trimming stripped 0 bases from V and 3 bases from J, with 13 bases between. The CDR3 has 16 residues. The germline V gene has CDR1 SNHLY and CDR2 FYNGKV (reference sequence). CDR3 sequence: CASSLARGRAQNTLYF. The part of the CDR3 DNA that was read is TGTGCCAGCAGCTTAGCGCGGGGGCGCGCACAAAACACCTTGTAC.

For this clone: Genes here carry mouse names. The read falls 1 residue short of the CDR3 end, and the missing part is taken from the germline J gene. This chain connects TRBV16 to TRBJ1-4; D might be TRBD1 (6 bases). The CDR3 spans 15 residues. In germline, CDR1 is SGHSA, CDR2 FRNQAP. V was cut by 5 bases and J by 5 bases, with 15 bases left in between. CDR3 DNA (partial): TGTGCAAGCAGCCCCACGGGACAAAAAAACGAAAGATTATTT. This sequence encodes CASSPTGQKNERLF. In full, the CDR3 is CASSPTGQKNERLFF.

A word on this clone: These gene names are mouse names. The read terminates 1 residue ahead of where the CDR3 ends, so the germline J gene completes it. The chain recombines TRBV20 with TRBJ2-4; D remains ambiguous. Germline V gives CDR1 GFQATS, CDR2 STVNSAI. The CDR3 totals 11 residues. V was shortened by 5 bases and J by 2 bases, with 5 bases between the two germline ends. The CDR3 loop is CGALFQNTLYF. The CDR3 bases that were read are TGTGGTGCTCTCTTTCAAAACACCTTGTAC.

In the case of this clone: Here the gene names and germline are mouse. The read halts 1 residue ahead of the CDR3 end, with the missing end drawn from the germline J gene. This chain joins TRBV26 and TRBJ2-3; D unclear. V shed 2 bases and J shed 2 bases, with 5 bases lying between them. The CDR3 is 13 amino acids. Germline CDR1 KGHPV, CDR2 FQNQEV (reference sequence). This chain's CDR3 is CASSLNFAETLYF. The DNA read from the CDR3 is TGTGCCAGCAGTCTGAATTTTGCAGAAACGCTGTAT.

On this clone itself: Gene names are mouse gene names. The sequenced part of the CDR3 DNA is TGTGCCAGCAGTCTTCCCAGGGGGCGCGCCACAGAAGTCTTC. Protein: CASSLPRGRATEVF. The CDR3 in full is CASSLPRGRATEVFF. V is TRBV26 and J is TRBJ1-1; TRBD1 matches at 8 bases. The read ends 1 residue before the CDR3 terminus; that terminus is restored from the germline J gene. CDR1 is KGHPV and CDR2 is FQNQEV in the germline V gene (reference sequence). The CDR3 is made up of 15 amino acids. J was trimmed by 4 bases and V by 3 bases; bases with no gene match: 7.

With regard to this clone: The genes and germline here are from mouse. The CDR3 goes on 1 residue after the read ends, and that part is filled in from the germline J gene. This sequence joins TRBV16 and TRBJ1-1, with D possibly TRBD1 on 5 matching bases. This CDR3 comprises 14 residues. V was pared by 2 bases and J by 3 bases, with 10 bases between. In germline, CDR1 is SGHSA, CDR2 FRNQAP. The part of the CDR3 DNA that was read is TGTGCAAGCAGCTTAAGGGGCAGGGACACAGAAGTCTTC. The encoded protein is CASSLRGRDTEVF. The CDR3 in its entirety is CASSLRGRDTEVFF.

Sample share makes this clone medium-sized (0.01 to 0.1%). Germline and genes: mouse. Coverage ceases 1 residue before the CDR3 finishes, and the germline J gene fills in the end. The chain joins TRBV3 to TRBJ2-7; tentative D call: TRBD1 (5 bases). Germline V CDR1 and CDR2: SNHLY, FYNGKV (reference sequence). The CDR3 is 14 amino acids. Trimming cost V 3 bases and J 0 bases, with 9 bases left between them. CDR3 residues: CASSFGQSSYEQYF. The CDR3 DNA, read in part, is TGTGCCAGCAGCTTCGGACAAAGCTCCTATGAACAGTAC.

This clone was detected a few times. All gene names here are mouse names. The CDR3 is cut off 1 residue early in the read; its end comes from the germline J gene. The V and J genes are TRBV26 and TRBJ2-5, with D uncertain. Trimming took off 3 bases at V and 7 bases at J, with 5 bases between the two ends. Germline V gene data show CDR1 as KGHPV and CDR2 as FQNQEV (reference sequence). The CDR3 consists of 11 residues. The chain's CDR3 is CASSLGYTQYF. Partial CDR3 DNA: TGTGCCAGCAGTCTCGGGTACACCCAGTAC. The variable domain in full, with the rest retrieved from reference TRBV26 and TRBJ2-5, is NSKVIQTPRYLVKGQGQKAKMRCIPEKGHPVVFWYQQNKNNEFKFLINFQNQEVLQQIDMTEKRFSAECPSNSPCSLEIQSSEAGDSALYLCASSLGYTQYFGPGTRLLVL.

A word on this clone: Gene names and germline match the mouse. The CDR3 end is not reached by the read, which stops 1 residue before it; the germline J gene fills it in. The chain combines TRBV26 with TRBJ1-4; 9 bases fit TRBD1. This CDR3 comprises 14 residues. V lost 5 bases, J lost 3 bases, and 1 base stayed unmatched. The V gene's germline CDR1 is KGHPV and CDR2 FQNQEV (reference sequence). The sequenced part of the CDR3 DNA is TGTGCCAGCAGTGGGACAGGGCCCAACGAAAGATTATTT. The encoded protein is CASSGTGPNERLF. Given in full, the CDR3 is CASSGTGPNERLFF.

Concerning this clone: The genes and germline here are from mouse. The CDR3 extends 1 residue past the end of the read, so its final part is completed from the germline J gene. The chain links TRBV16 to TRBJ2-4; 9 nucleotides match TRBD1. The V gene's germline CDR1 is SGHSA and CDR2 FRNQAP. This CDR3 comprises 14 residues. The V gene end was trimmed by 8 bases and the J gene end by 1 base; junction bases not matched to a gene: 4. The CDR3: CASGQGTGQNTLYF. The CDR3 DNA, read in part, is TGTGCAAGCGGACAGGGGACGGGTCAAAACACCTTGTAC.

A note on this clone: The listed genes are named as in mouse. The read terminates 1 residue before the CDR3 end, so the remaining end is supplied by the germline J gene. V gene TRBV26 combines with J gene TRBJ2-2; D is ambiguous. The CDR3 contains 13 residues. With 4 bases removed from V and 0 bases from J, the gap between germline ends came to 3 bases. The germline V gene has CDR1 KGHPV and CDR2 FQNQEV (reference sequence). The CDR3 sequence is CASSRANTGQLYF. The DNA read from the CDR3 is TGTGCCAGCAGTCGGGCAAACACCGGGCAGCTCTAC. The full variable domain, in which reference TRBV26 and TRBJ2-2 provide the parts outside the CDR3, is NSKVIQTPRYLVKGQGQKAKMRCIPEKGHPVVFWYQQNKNNEFKFLINFQNQEVLQQIDMTEKRFSAECPSNSPCSLEIQSSEAGDSALYLCASSRANTGQLYFGEGSKLTVL.

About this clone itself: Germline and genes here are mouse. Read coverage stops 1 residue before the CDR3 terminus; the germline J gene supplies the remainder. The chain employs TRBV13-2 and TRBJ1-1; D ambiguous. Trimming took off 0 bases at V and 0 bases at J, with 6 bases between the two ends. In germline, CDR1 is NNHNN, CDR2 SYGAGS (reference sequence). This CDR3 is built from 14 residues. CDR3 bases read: TGTGCCAGCGGTGATGCCACAGCAAACACAGAAGTCTTC. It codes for CASGDATANTEVF. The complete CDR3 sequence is CASGDATANTEVFF.

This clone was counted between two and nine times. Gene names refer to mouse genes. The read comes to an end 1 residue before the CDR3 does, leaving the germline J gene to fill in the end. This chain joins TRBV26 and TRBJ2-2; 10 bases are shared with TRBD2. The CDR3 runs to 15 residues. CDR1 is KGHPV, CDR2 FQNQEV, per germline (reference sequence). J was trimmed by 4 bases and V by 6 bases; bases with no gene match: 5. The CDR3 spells CASSLDWGSTGQLYF. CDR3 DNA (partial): TGTGCCAGCAGCCTGGACTGGGGGTCCACCGGGCAGCTCTAC.

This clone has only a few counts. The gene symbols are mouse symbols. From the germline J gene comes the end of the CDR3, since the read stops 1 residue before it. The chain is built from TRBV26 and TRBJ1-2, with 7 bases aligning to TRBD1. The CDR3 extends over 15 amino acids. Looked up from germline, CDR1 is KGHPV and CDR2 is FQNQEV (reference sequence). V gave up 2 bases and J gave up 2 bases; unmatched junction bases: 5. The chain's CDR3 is CASSLGGGANSDYTF. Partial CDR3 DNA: TGTGCCAGCAGTCTGGGAGGGGGCGCGAACTCCGACTACACC.

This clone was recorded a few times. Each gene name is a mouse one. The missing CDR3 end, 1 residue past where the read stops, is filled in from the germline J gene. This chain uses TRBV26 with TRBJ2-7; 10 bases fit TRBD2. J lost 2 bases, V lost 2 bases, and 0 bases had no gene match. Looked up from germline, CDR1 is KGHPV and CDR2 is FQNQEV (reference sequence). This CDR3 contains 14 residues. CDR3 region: CASSLGLGAYEQYF. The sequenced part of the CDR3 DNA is TGTGCCAGCAGTCTGGGACTGGGGGCCTATGAACAGTAC.

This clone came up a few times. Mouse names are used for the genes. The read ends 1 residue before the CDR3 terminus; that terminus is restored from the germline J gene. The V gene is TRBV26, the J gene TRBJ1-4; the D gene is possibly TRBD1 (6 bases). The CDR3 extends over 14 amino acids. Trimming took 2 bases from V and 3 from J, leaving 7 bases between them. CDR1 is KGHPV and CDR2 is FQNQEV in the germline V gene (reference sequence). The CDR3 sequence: CASSLGTTNERLFF. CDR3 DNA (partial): TGTGCCAGCAGTCTGGGGACAACCAACGAAAGATTATTT.

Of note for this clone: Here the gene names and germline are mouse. The chain's CDR3 is CASSSTGGNTLYF. The covered CDR3 bases are TGTGCCAGCAGCTCGACTGGGGGAAACACCTTGTAC. V is TRBV3 and J is TRBJ2-4; 9 positions agree with TRBD2. The read ends 1 residue early relative to the CDR3; the germline J gene fills the gap. Germline CDR1 and CDR2: SNHLY and FYNGKV (reference sequence). The CDR3 extends over 13 amino acids. V shed 4 bases and J 5 bases; nucleotides not matched to a gene: 1.

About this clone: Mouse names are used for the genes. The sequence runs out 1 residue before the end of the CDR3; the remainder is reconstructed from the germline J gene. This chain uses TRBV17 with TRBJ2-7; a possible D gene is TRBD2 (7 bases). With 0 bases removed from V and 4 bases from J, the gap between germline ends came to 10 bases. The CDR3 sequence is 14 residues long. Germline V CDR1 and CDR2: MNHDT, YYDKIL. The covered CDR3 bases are TGTGCTAGCAGTAGAGATGAGGGGGGGTATGAACAGTAC. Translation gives CASSRDEGGYEQY. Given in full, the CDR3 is CASSRDEGGYEQYF.

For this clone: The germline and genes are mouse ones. The sequenced part of the CDR3 DNA is TGTGCAAGCAGCTTTGACTGGGGGGGGAACACCGGGCAGCTCTAC. Translation gives CASSFDWGGNTGQLY. The entire CDR3 protein reads CASSFDWGGNTGQLYF. V usage is TRBV16 and J usage is TRBJ2-2; 11 bases fit TRBD2. The observed sequence ends 1 residue before the CDR3 terminus, with the missing tail filled in from the germline J gene. The CDR3 runs 16 residues. The V segment lost 3 bases and the J segment 2 bases; nucleotides outside the gene matches: 2. The germline V gene encodes CDR1 SGHSA and CDR2 FRNQAP.

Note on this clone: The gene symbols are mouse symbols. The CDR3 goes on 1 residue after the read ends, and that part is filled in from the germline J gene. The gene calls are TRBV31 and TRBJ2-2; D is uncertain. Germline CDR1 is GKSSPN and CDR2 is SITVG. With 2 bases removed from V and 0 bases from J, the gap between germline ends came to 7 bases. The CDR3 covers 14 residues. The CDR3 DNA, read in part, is TGTGCCTGGAGTAGGAGCTCAAACACCGGGCAGCTCTAC. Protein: CAWSRSSNTGQLY. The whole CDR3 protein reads CAWSRSSNTGQLYF. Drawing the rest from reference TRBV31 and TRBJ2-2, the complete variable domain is AQTIHQWPVAEIKAVGSPLSLGCTIKGKSSPNLYWYWQATGGTLQQLFYSITVGQVESVVQLNLSASRPKDDQFILSTEKLLLSHSGFYLCAWSRSSNTGQLYFGEGSKLTVL.

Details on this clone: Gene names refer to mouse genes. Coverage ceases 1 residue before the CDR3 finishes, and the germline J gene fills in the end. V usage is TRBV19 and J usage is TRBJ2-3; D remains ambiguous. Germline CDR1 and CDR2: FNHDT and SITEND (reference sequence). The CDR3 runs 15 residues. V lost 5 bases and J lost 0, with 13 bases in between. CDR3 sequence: CASSPRHTSAETLYF. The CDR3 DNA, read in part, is TGTGCCAGCAGCCCTAGACATACTAGTGCAGAAACGCTGTAT.

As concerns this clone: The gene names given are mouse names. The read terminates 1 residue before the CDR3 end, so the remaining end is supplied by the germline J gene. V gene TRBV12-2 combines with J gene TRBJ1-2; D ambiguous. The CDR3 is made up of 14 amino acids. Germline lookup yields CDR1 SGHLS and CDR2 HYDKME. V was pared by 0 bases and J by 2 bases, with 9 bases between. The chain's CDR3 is CASSLEGWNSDYTF. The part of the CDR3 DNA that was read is TGTGCCAGCTCTCTCGAGGGTTGGAACTCCGACTACACC.

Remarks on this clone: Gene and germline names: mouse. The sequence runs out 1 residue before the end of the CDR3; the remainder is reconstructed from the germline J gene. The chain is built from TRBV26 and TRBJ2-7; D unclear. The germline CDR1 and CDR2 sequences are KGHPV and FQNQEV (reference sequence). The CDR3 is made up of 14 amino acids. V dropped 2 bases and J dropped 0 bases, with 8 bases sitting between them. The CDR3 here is CASSLIGSSYEQYF. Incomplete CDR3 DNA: TGTGCCAGCAGTCTGATAGGGAGCTCCTATGAACAGTAC.

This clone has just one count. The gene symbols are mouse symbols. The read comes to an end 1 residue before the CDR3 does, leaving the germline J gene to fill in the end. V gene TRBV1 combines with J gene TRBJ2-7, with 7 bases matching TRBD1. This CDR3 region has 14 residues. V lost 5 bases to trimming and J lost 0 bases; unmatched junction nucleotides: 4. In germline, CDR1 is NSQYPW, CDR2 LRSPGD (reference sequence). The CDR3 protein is CTCSSRGSSYEQYF. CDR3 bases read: TGCACCTGCAGTTCCAGGGGGAGCTCCTATGAACAGTAC.